Listed below are T cell receptor beta chains from one sample, sequenced in a study of T-cell memory formation after mild COVID-19. Each CDR3 protein is one row after TCRdb ran MiXCR on the 5' RACE reads. The sample has more than 350,000 distinct CDR3 sequences; 15% to 20% are singletons. Input material: PBMCs or a T cell subset sorted from them (not recorded which). These receptors all stem from a man between 18 and 35 years old who had mild COVID-19 (a few samples of this study predate the infection). Cell type and time point are not known. The CDR3 runs from the conserved cysteine through the conserved F or W. The order of the fields is clone size, CDR3 length, V gene, D gene, J gene, CDR3 protein, CDR3 DNA. A D gene is named only where the DNA matches it firmly. A clone size is listed for some rows: how often the clone was seen (once, few, many), or a class if it is expanded.

clone_size: .
cdr3_length: 15
v_call: TRBV15
d_call: TRBD1
j_call: TRBJ1-2
cdr3_aa: CATSNRDRGPYGYTF
cdr3_nt: TGTGCCACCAGCAACCGGGACAGGGGACCCTATGGCTACACCTTC

clone_size: few
cdr3_length: 14
v_call: TRBV6-2/TRBV6-3
d_call: TRBD1
j_call: TRBJ2-3
cdr3_aa: CASTHGQGTDTQYF
cdr3_nt: TGTGCCAGCACCCACGGACAGGGCACAGATACGCAGTATTTT

clone_size: .
cdr3_length: 14
v_call: TRBV28
d_call: .
j_call: TRBJ1-4
cdr3_aa: CARRSQGTNEKLFF
cdr3_nt: TGTGCCAGAAGGAGCCAGGGGACTAATGAAAAACTGTTTTTT

clone_size: few
cdr3_length: 15
v_call: TRBV4-3
d_call: TRBD1
j_call: TRBJ2-5
cdr3_aa: CASSSRQGRAETQYF
cdr3_nt: TGCGCCAGCAGCAGCCGACAGGGACGGGCGGAGACCCAGTACTTC

clone_size: .
cdr3_length: 13
v_call: TRBV5-1
d_call: TRBD1
j_call: TRBJ1-1
cdr3_aa: CASSLQDRGQAFF
cdr3_nt: TGCGCCAGCAGCTTGCAAGATAGGGGACAGGCTTTCTTT

clone_size: .
cdr3_length: 18
v_call: TRBV7-2
d_call: .
j_call: TRBJ2-5
cdr3_aa: CASSLQVSFGDVGETQYF
cdr3_nt: TGTGCCAGCAGCTTACAGGTTTCATTTGGCGACGTGGGGGAGACCCAGTACTTC

clone_size: many
cdr3_length: 14
v_call: TRBV7-2
d_call: TRBD2
j_call: TRBJ2-2
cdr3_aa: CASSFGLDTGELFF
cdr3_nt: TGTGCCAGCAGCTTCGGACTAGACACCGGGGAGCTGTTTTTT

clone_size: .
cdr3_length: 15
v_call: TRBV19
d_call: .
j_call: TRBJ1-1
cdr3_aa: CASRRRGMMNTEAFF
cdr3_nt: TGTGCCAGCCGCCGTAGAGGGATGATGAACACTGAAGCTTTCTTT

clone_size: .
cdr3_length: 12
v_call: TRBV3-1
d_call: .
j_call: TRBJ2-3
cdr3_aa: CASSQVLDTQYF
cdr3_nt: TGTGCCAGCAGCCAAGTACTAGATACGCAGTATTTT

clone_size: few
cdr3_length: 14
v_call: TRBV27
d_call: TRBD1
j_call: TRBJ1-5
cdr3_aa: CASSTDRDNQPQHF
cdr3_nt: TGTGCCAGCAGTACCGACAGGGACAATCAGCCCCAGCATTTT

clone_size: .
cdr3_length: 14
v_call: TRBV9
d_call: .
j_call: TRBJ2-1
cdr3_aa: CASSPRTGYNEQFF
cdr3_nt: TGTGCCAGCAGCCCCCGGACGGGTTACAATGAGCAGTTCTTC

clone_size: .
cdr3_length: 15
v_call: TRBV5-4
d_call: TRBD1
j_call: TRBJ1-1
cdr3_aa: CASSPDRGMYTEAFF
cdr3_nt: TGTGCCAGCAGCCCCGACAGGGGTATGTATACTGAAGCTTTCTTT

clone_size: few
cdr3_length: 15
v_call: TRBV4-1
d_call: .
j_call: TRBJ2-5
cdr3_aa: CASSQAGGARETQYF
cdr3_nt: TGCGCCAGCAGCCAAGCAGGGGGGGCCCGGGAGACCCAGTACTTC

clone_size: many
cdr3_length: 12
v_call: TRBV7-9
d_call: .
j_call: TRBJ1-4
cdr3_aa: CASRRGLRKLFF
cdr3_nt: TGTGCCAGCCGTAGGGGGTTGCGAAAACTGTTTTTT

clone_size: few
cdr3_length: 16
v_call: TRBV7-2
d_call: TRBD2
j_call: TRBJ2-3
cdr3_aa: CASSLLASGGVNTQYF
cdr3_nt: TGTGCCAGCAGCTTATTGGCTAGCGGGGGGGTTAATACGCAGTATTTT

clone_size: once
cdr3_length: 16
v_call: TRBV4-2
d_call: TRBD2
j_call: TRBJ2-2
cdr3_aa: CASSQGTSGGTGELFF
cdr3_nt: TGTGCCAGCAGCCAAGGGACTAGCGGGGGTACCGGGGAGCTGTTTTTT

clone_size: .
cdr3_length: 16
v_call: TRBV20-1
d_call: .
j_call: TRBJ1-6
cdr3_aa: CSARDWREGNNSPLHF
cdr3_nt: TGCAGTGCTAGAGATTGGAGGGAGGGGAATAATTCACCCCTCCACTTT

clone_size: few
cdr3_length: 17
v_call: TRBV3-1
d_call: TRBD1
j_call: TRBJ2-7
cdr3_aa: CASSQIVRDSGPYEQYF
cdr3_nt: TGTGCCAGCAGCCAGATCGTCCGGGACAGTGGTCCCTACGAGCAGTACTTC

clone_size: .
cdr3_length: 11
v_call: TRBV30
d_call: .
j_call: TRBJ2-7
cdr3_aa: CAWSVLYEQYF
cdr3_nt: TGTGCCTGGAGTGTACTCTACGAGCAGTACTTC

clone_size: .
cdr3_length: 15
v_call: TRBV5-1
d_call: TRBD1
j_call: TRBJ1-2
cdr3_aa: CASSLTQATGKGYTF
cdr3_nt: TGCGCCAGCAGCTTGACCCAGGCGACAGGGAAGGGCTACACCTTC

clone_size: few
cdr3_length: 13
v_call: TRBV10-3
d_call: .
j_call: TRBJ1-4
cdr3_aa: CAIRRGSNEKLFF
cdr3_nt: TGTGCCATCAGACGGGGGTCTAATGAAAAACTGTTTTTT

clone_size: .
cdr3_length: 14
v_call: TRBV2
d_call: .
j_call: TRBJ2-5
cdr3_aa: CASSDLYSQETQYF
cdr3_nt: TGTGCCAGCAGTGATCTTTACAGCCAAGAGACCCAGTACTTC

clone_size: .
cdr3_length: 14
v_call: TRBV20-1
d_call: TRBD1
j_call: TRBJ1-5
cdr3_aa: CSARTGGPNQPQHF
cdr3_nt: TGCAGTGCTAGGACAGGGGGGCCTAATCAGCCCCAGCATTTT

clone_size: .
cdr3_length: 11
v_call: TRBV12-3/TRBV12-4
d_call: .
j_call: TRBJ1-1
cdr3_aa: CASTWGGRAFF
cdr3_nt: TGTGCCAGCACCTGGGGGGGGCGGGCTTTCTTT

clone_size: few
cdr3_length: 15
v_call: TRBV24-1
d_call: .
j_call: TRBJ2-1
cdr3_aa: CATSDSGRGYNEQFF
cdr3_nt: TGTGCCACCAGTGATTCCGGGAGAGGCTACAATGAGCAGTTCTTC

clone_size: .
cdr3_length: 12
v_call: TRBV6-2/TRBV6-3
d_call: .
j_call: TRBJ2-5
cdr3_aa: CASSYIQETQYF
cdr3_nt: TGTGCCAGCAGTTACATCCAAGAGACCCAGTACTTC

clone_size: .
cdr3_length: 15
v_call: TRBV5-1
d_call: TRBD2
j_call: TRBJ2-2
cdr3_aa: CASTRGGTPDGELFF
cdr3_nt: TGCGCCAGCACCCGGGGAGGGACCCCAGACGGGGAGCTGTTTTTT

clone_size: .
cdr3_length: 15
v_call: TRBV5-1
d_call: .
j_call: TRBJ1-1
cdr3_aa: CASSLAGPGGTEAFF
cdr3_nt: TGCGCCAGCAGCTTGGCGGGTCCCGGGGGCACTGAAGCTTTCTTT

clone_size: few
cdr3_length: 14
v_call: TRBV20-1
d_call: .
j_call: TRBJ2-7
cdr3_aa: CSALKSTGSLEQYF
cdr3_nt: TGCAGTGCCCTAAAGTCGACCGGGTCCCTGGAGCAGTACTTC

clone_size: .
cdr3_length: 15
v_call: TRBV7-2
d_call: TRBD1
j_call: TRBJ2-1
cdr3_aa: CASSLRDSSYNEQFF
cdr3_nt: TGTGCCAGCAGCTTAAGGGACAGCTCCTACAATGAGCAGTTCTTC

clone_size: .
cdr3_length: 12
v_call: TRBV6-2/TRBV6-3
d_call: TRBD1
j_call: TRBJ2-7
cdr3_aa: CASSGQDYEQYF
cdr3_nt: TGTGCCAGCAGTGGACAGGACTACGAGCAGTACTTC

clone_size: .
cdr3_length: 13
v_call: TRBV29-1
d_call: TRBD2
j_call: TRBJ2-7
cdr3_aa: CSVGTSGNYEQYF
cdr3_nt: TGCAGCGTTGGGACTAGCGGGAACTACGAGCAGTACTTC

clone_size: .
cdr3_length: 14
v_call: TRBV20-1
d_call: TRBD1
j_call: TRBJ2-5
cdr3_aa: CSATFGTAQETQYF
cdr3_nt: TGCAGTGCTACCTTCGGGACAGCCCAAGAGACCCAGTACTTC

clone_size: .
cdr3_length: 16
v_call: TRBV9
d_call: .
j_call: TRBJ1-1
cdr3_aa: CASSVAPGRTNTEAFF
cdr3_nt: TGTGCCAGCAGCGTAGCTCCGGGGCGGACGAACACTGAAGCTTTCTTT

clone_size: .
cdr3_length: 15
v_call: TRBV3-1
d_call: .
j_call: TRBJ2-7
cdr3_aa: CASSQVGWGIYEQYF
cdr3_nt: TGTGCCAGCAGCCAAGTGGGTTGGGGAATCTACGAGCAGTACTTC

clone_size: .
cdr3_length: 18
v_call: TRBV5-1
d_call: TRBD1
j_call: TRBJ2-3
cdr3_aa: CASSLGDRGLIEGDTQYF
cdr3_nt: TGCGCCAGCAGCTTGGGGGACAGGGGGCTGATTGAGGGGGATACGCAGTATTTT

clone_size: few
cdr3_length: 17
v_call: TRBV5-1
d_call: .
j_call: TRBJ2-6
cdr3_aa: CASSLGDTSSGANVLTF
cdr3_nt: TGCGCCAGCAGCTTGGGGGACACCTCCTCTGGGGCCAACGTCCTGACTTTC

clone_size: .
cdr3_length: 12
v_call: TRBV18
d_call: TRBD1
j_call: TRBJ1-1
cdr3_aa: CASSGTGNEAFF
cdr3_nt: TGTGCCAGCTCCGGGACAGGGAACGAAGCTTTCTTT

clone_size: many
cdr3_length: 12
v_call: TRBV6-2/TRBV6-3
d_call: .
j_call: TRBJ2-1
cdr3_aa: CASSPGRGEQFF
cdr3_nt: TGTGCCAGCAGCCCGGGGCGGGGAGAGCAGTTCTTC

clone_size: few
cdr3_length: 13
v_call: TRBV7-2
d_call: .
j_call: TRBJ1-2
cdr3_aa: CASSLGSSYGYTF
cdr3_nt: TGTGCCAGCAGCCTAGGCTCGTCCTATGGCTACACCTTC

clone_size: few
cdr3_length: 17
v_call: TRBV20-1
d_call: TRBD2
j_call: TRBJ2-5
cdr3_aa: CSARGALAGGRQETQYF
cdr3_nt: TGCAGTGCTAGAGGTGCCCTAGCGGGGGGCCGCCAAGAGACCCAGTACTTC

clone_size: few
cdr3_length: 15
v_call: TRBV15
d_call: TRBD1
j_call: TRBJ1-3
cdr3_aa: CATSGWTGPGNTIYF
cdr3_nt: TGTGCCACCAGCGGATGGACAGGGCCTGGAAACACCATATATTTT

clone_size: .
cdr3_length: 18
v_call: TRBV6-2/TRBV6-3
d_call: TRBD2
j_call: TRBJ2-3
cdr3_aa: CASSWDETSGGVTDTQYF
cdr3_nt: TGTGCCAGCAGTTGGGACGAGACTAGCGGGGGAGTCACAGATACGCAGTATTTT

clone_size: few
cdr3_length: 13
v_call: TRBV7-3
d_call: .
j_call: TRBJ1-1
cdr3_aa: CASSEQKNTEAFF
cdr3_nt: TGTGCCAGCAGCGAACAAAAGAACACTGAAGCTTTCTTT

clone_size: .
cdr3_length: 14
v_call: TRBV25-1
d_call: TRBD1
j_call: TRBJ1-4
cdr3_aa: CASSVTGGNEKLFF
cdr3_nt: TGTGCCAGCAGTGTGACAGGGGGGAATGAAAAACTGTTTTTT

clone_size: many
cdr3_length: 15
v_call: TRBV6-2/TRBV6-3
d_call: .
j_call: TRBJ2-1
cdr3_aa: CASSYNQLSYNEQFF
cdr3_nt: TGTGCCAGCAGTTACAACCAGCTTTCCTACAATGAGCAGTTCTTC

clone_size: few
cdr3_length: 13
v_call: TRBV11-2
d_call: .
j_call: TRBJ1-1
cdr3_aa: CASSPQINTEAFF
cdr3_nt: TGTGCCAGCAGCCCGCAGATAAACACTGAAGCTTTCTTT

clone_size: .
cdr3_length: 15
v_call: TRBV24-1
d_call: TRBD1
j_call: TRBJ2-5
cdr3_aa: CATSGGQGAQETQYF
cdr3_nt: TGTGCCACCAGTGGGGGACAGGGGGCGCAGGAGACCCAGTACTTC

clone_size: .
cdr3_length: 16
v_call: TRBV5-8
d_call: TRBD1
j_call: TRBJ2-2
cdr3_aa: CASSLLTGGDTGELFF
cdr3_nt: TGTGCCAGCAGCTTGTTGACAGGGGGAGACACCGGGGAGCTGTTTTTT

clone_size: .
cdr3_length: 15
v_call: TRBV15
d_call: .
j_call: TRBJ1-3
cdr3_aa: CATSKPGLGGNTIYF
cdr3_nt: TGTGCCACCAGCAAGCCGGGCTTGGGAGGAAACACCATATATTTT